This TCR beta chain was captured in a study of shared clonotypes between healthy human individuals. Across the whole study: For every donor, three CD4 naive, three CD4 memory, two CD8 naive and one CD8 memory plates were used. Study-wide results and caveats: Non-shared clonotypes were found to have lower generation probabilities than the clonotypes that were shared by all four of the sorted-subset donors.

Assay runs were performed at deep level. Sorted-subset replicate PCR reactions were performed with approximately 190 ng DNA, corresponding to roughly 30,000 T cell genomes. Only in-frame clones appear in the TCRdb table, and some are missing; sequencing was by immunoSEQ multiplex PCR. The data contain 110,000 or so clones, about 67% of them singletons. Germline V gene lookup returns CDR1 SGHRS and CDR2 YFSETQ. The CDR3 is made up of 19 amino acids. The V and J ends lost 0 bases and 4 bases, in that order; junction bases with no gene match: 13. This clone was seen a few times. Antigen specificity is unknown.

Sequencing was done on a sample of memory CD8+ T cells sorted from blood. Subset in this sample: CD45RO+ cells pooled with CCR7-negative TemRA cells. The source is a woman in her twenties or thirties in good health. The chain is built from TRBV5-1 and TRBJ2-7; 13 bases line up with TRBD2. CDR3 coding DNA: TGCGCCAGCAGCTTGGCCGGAGGGACTAGCGGGACTATGTGGTACGAGCAGTACTTC. This gives the protein CASSLAGGTSGTMWYEQYF.